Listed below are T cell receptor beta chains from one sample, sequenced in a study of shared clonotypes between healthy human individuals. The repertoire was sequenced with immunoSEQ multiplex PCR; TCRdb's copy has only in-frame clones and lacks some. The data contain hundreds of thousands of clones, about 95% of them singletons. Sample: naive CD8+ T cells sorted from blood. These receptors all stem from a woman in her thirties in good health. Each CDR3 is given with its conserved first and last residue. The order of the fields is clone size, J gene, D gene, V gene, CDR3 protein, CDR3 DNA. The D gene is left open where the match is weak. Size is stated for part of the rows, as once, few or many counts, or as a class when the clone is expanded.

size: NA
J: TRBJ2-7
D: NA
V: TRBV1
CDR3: CTSRDCLSYEQYF
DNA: TGCACCAGCAGGGACTGCCTCTCCTACGAGCAGTACTTC

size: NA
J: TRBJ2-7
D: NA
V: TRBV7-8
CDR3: CASSLPRVRDDEQYF
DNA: TGTGCCAGCAGCCTCCCCCGAGTCCGGGATGACGAGCAGTACTTC

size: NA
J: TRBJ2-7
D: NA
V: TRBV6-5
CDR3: CASAPFVTYEQYF
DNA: TGTGCCAGCGCCCCTTTCGTTACCTACGAGCAGTACTTC

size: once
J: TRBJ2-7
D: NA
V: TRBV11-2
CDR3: CASSPEWGPYEQYF
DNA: TGTGCCAGCAGCCCAGAGTGGGGGCCCTACGAGCAGTACTTC

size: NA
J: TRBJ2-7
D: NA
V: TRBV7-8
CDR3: CASSPGGPRTVIYEQYF
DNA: TGTGCCAGCAGCCCAGGAGGCCCTCGGACAGTAATATACGAGCAGTACTTC

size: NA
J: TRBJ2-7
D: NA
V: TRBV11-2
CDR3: CASSAGSYEQYF
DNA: TGTGCCAGCTCGGCCGGGTCCTACGAGCAGTACTTC

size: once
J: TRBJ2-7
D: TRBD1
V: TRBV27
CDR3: CASSSFTGGYEQYF
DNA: TGTGCCAGCAGTTCGTTCACAGGGGGCTACGAGCAGTACTTC

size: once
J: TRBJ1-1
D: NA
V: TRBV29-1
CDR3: CSVEGVGKLNTEAFF
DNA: TGCAGCGTTGAAGGAGTCGGCAAGCTGAACACTGAAGCTTTCTTT

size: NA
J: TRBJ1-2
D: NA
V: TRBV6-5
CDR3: CASSSQGLYGYTF
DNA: TGTGCCAGCAGTTCCCAGGGACTCTATGGCTACACCTTC

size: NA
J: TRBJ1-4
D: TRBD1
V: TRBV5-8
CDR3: CASSLGTGVLEKLFF
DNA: TGTGCCAGCAGTTTGGGGACAGGCGTTTTGGAAAAACTGTTTTTT

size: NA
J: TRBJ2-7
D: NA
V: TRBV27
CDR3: CASSPSRLDTSPSYEQYF
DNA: TGTGCCAGCAGCCCATCAAGACTCGACACCAGCCCCTCCTACGAGCAGTACTTC

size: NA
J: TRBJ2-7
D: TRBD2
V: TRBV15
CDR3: CATSRGSGDPQYF
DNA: TGTGCCACCAGCAGAGGAAGCGGGGACCCTCAGTACTTC

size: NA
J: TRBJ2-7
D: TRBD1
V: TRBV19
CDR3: CASKAGQGEYEQYF
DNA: TGTGCCAGTAAGGCAGGACAGGGAGAATACGAGCAGTACTTC

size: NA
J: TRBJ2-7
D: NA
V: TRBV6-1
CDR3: CASSEAGASYEQYF
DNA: TGTGCCAGCAGTGAAGCGGGGGCTTCATACGAGCAGTACTTC

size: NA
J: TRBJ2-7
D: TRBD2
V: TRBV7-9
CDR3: CASSSMTSGRPSYEQYF
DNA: TGTGCCAGCAGTTCCATGACTAGCGGGAGACCCTCCTACGAGCAGTACTTC

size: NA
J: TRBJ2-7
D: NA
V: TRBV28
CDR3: CASTHSEVYEQYF
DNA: TGTGCCAGCACCCATTCAGAGGTGTACGAGCAGTACTTC

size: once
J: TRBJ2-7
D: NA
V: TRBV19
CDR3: CASSEQGRQYF
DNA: TGTGCCAGTAGTGAACAGGGACGACAGTACTTC

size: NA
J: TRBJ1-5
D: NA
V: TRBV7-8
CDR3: CASSLVGGTNQPQHF
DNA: TGTGCCAGCAGCTTAGTCGGGGGTACCAATCAGCCCCAGCATTTT

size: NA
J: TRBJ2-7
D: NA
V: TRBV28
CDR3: CASSGPRYGYEQYF
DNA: TGTGCCAGCAGCGGGCCAAGGTATGGTTACGAGCAGTACTTC

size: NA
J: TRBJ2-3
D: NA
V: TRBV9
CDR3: CASSVWTSTDTQYF
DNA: TGTGCCAGCAGCGTATGGACTAGCACAGATACGCAGTATTTT

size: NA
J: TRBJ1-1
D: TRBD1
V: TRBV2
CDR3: CASSYRGQGGMNTEAFF
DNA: TGTGCCAGCAGTTACCGAGGACAGGGAGGCATGAACACTGAAGCTTTCTTT

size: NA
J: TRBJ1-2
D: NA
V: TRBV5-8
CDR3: CASSPEAPYYEVSSNYGYTF
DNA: TGTGCCAGCAGCCCAGAGGCCCCCTACTATGAGGTATCCAGCAACTATGGCTACACCTTC

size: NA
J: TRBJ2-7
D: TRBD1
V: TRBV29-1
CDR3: CSVGDRGYEQYF
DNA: TGCAGCGTTGGAGACAGGGGATACGAGCAGTACTTC

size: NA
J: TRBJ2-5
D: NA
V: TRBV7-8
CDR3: CASSLDRPRETQYF
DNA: TGTGCCAGCAGCTTAGACAGGCCTAGGGAGACCCAGTACTTC

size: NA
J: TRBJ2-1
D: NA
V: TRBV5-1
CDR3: CASSYARAGGEQFF
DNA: TGCGCCAGCAGTTATGCACGGGCCGGGGGTGAGCAGTTCTTC

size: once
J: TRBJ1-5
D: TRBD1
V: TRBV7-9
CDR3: CASSPRQGDQPQHF
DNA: TGTGCCAGCAGCCCCCGACAGGGCGATCAGCCCCAGCATTTT

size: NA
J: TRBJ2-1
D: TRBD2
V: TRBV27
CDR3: CASSLSDALAGSAEQFF
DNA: TGTGCCAGCAGTTTATCCGACGCCCTAGCGGGTTCTGCTGAGCAGTTCTTC

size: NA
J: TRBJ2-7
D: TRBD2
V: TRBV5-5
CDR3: CASSLRGDSYEQYF
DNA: TGTGCCAGCAGCTTGCGGGGGGACTCCTACGAGCAGTACTTC

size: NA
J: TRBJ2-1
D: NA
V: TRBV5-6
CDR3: CASEAGDEQFF
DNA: TGTGCCAGCGAGGCAGGGGACGAGCAGTTCTTC

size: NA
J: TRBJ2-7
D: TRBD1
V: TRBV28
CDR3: CASRRAGTGDLYEQYF
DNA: TGTGCCAGCAGGCGTGCCGGGACAGGGGACCTCTACGAGCAGTACTTC

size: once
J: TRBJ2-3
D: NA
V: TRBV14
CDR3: CASSMGYTDTQYF
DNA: TGTGCCAGCAGCATGGGATACACAGATACGCAGTATTTT

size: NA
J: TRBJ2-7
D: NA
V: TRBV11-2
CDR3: CASSLGPAYEQYF
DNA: TGTGCCAGCAGCTTAGGGCCAGCATACGAGCAGTACTTC

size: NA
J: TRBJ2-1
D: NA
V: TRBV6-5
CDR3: CASSYSTAGEQFF
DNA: TGTGCCAGCAGTTACTCGACGGCAGGGGAGCAGTTCTTC

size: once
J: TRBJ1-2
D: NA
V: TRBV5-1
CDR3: CASSLDIELGDYGYTF
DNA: TGCGCCAGCAGCTTGGATATAGAGCTAGGGGACTATGGCTACACCTTC

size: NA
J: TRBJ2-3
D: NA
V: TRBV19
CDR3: CASSTSGFGTDTQYF
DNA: TGTGCCAGTAGTACGTCGGGATTCGGCACAGATACGCAGTATTTT

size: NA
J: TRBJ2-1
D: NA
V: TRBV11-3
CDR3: CASSLGPNEVSYNEQFF
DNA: TGTGCCAGCAGCTTAGGCCCAAACGAAGTCTCCTACAATGAGCAGTTCTTC

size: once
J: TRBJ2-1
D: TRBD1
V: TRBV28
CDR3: CASSKKGTGMYNEQFF
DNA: TGTGCCAGCAGTAAAAAAGGGACAGGGATGTACAATGAGCAGTTCTTC

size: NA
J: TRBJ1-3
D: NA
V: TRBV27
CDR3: CASNPDRNSGNTIYF
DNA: TGTGCCAGCAACCCCGACAGAAACTCTGGAAACACCATATATTTT

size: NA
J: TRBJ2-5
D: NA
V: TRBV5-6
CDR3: CASSLAGKPAETQYF
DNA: TGTGCCAGCAGCTTGGCTGGCAAACCAGCGGAGACCCAGTACTTC

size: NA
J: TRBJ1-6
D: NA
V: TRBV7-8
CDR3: CASSETVVWTNSPLHF
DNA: TGTGCCAGCAGCGAGACAGTCGTCTGGACTAATTCACCCCTCCACTTT

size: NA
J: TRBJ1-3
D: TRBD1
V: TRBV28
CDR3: CASSIPDRADTIYF
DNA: TGTGCCAGCAGCATCCCGGACAGGGCGGACACCATATATTTT

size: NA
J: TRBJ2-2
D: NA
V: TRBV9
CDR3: CASSLGITNTGELFF
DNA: TGTGCCAGCAGTTTAGGGATAACGAACACCGGGGAGCTGTTTTTT

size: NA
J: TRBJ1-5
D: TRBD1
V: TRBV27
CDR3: CASSFVRGGPQPQHF
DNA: TGTGCCAGCAGTTTTGTCAGGGGGGGTCCTCAGCCCCAGCATTTT

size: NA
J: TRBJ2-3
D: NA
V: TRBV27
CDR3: CASGGDPSDTQYF
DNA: TGTGCCAGCGGTGGGGACCCGTCGGATACGCAGTATTTT

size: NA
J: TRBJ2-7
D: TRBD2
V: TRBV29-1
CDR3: CSVILAGGLSYEQYF
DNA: TGCAGCGTGATCTTAGCGGGAGGCCTCTCCTACGAGCAGTACTTC

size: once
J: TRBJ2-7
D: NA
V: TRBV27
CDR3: CASSPNKGMAYEQYF
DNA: TGTGCCAGCAGTCCGAACAAGGGGATGGCCTACGAGCAGTACTTC

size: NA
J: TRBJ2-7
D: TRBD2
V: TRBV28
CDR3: CASIYGLSGIDEQYF
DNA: TGTGCCAGCATATACGGACTAAGCGGGATAGACGAGCAGTACTTC

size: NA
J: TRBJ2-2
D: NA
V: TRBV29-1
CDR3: CSVPGRTGELFF
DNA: TGCAGCGTTCCGGGTAGGACCGGGGAGCTGTTTTTT

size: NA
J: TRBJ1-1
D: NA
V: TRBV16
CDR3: CASSHSGTEAFF
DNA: TGTGCCAGCAGCCACTCAGGAACTGAAGCTTTCTTT

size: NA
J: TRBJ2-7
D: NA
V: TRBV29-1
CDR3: CSVHGGYEQYF
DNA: TGCAGCGTCCATGGGGGGTACGAGCAGTACTTC

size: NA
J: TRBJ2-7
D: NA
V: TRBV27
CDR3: CASSPQANEQYF
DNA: TGTGCCAGCAGCCCCCAGGCGAACGAGCAGTACTTC

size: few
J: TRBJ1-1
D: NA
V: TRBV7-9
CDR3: CASSFVQGITEAFF
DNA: TGTGCCAGCAGCTTTGTACAGGGTATCACTGAAGCTTTCTTT

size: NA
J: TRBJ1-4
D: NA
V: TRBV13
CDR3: CASSHTEANEKLFF
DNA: TGTGCCAGCAGCCACACCGAGGCTAATGAAAAACTGTTTTTT

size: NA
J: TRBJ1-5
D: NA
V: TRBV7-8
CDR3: CASSNVMGGWQPQHF
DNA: TGTGCCAGCAGCAACGTAATGGGGGGCTGGCAGCCCCAGCATTTT

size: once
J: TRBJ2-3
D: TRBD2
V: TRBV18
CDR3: CASSPSGLPSTDTQYF
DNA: TGTGCCAGCTCACCTAGCGGGTTACCGAGCACAGATACGCAGTATTTT

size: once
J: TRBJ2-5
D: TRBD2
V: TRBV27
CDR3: CASSFGTSGTETQYF
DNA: TGTGCCAGCAGTTTCGGGACTAGCGGGACCGAGACCCAGTACTTC

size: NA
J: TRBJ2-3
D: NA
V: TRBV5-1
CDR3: CASSLGAGGYTDTQYF
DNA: TGCGCCAGCAGCTTGGGAGCCGGAGGGTACACAGATACGCAGTATTTT